These 10 T cell receptor beta chains originate from one sample sequenced in a study of T cell responses to AZD1222 COVID-19 vaccine (dated by TCRdb to 2020 to 2023). Interpreted using the paper, the time point label stands for: baseline before first vaccination. This sample's treatment or condition label indicates: meningococcal conjugate vaccine given as trial control. The library was obtained by the immunoSEQ multiplex PCR assay. TCRdb mirrors the immuneACCESS table, restricted to in-frame sequences. Some clones are absent from its copies; in checked studies, under half trace to an unresolved V gene, and the reason for the others is unknown. Counted in this sample were over 150,000 clones; roughly 94% of them appeared once. About 4.6% of the sample goes to the ten largest clones. Sequencing used peripheral blood, obtained on day 0 of MenACWY control vaccination. The receptors derive from an adult in good health.

The genes are TRBV11-3 and TRBJ1-1; D not resolved. The CDR3 extends over 12 amino acids. Looked up from germline, CDR1 is SGHNT and CDR2 is YENEEA. Trimming removed 7 bases at V and 5 bases at J, with 11 bases between. CDR3: CASTRTGTEAFF. The CDR3 DNA is TGTGCCAGCACCCGGACGGGGACTGAAGCTTTCTTT.

The genes are TRBV19 and TRBJ2-3, with 7 nucleotides matching TRBD2. Trimming took 4 bases from V and 3 from J; bases not matched to a gene: 7. In germline, CDR1 is LNHDA, CDR2 SQIVND (reference sequence). CDR3 length: 15 residues. The CDR3: CASSKGGSRTDTQYF. Here the CDR3 DNA reads TGTGCCAGTAGTAAGGGCGGGAGTAGGACAGATACGCAGTATTTT.

The J gene is TRBJ1-4, the V gene TRBV24-1; TRBD1 matches at 7 bases. The CDR3 length is 14 residues. Germline-derived CDR1 and CDR2 are KGHDR and SFDVKD. The ends lost 3 bases at V and 7 bases at J; junction bases unmatched: 4. The CDR3 sequence: CATSDRTGTEKLFF. The CDR3 DNA sequence: TGTGCCACCAGTGATAGGACAGGAACTGAAAAACTGTTTTTT.

The rearrangement links TRBV5-1 to TRBJ1-1; D possibly corresponds to TRBD1 (6 bases). The CDR3 consists of 17 residues. Germline loops: CDR1 SGHRS, CDR2 YFSETQ. The V end lost 4 bases, the J end lost 0 bases, and 19 bases lay between the germline ends. This chain's CDR3 is CASSPAGQMIVNTEAFF. Written as DNA, the CDR3 is TGCGCCAGCAGCCCCGCGGGACAAATGATCGTGAACACTGAAGCTTTCTTT.

The chain combines TRBV28 with TRBJ1-2; 7 bases are a match to TRBD1. This CDR3 comprises 14 residues. The junction had 6 bases not matched to a gene; V was cut back by 6 bases and J by 2 bases. Germline loops: CDR1 MDHEN, CDR2 SYDVKM. CDR3 loop: CASRPGTANYGYTF. CDR3 sequence (DNA): TGTGCCAGCAGACCCGGGACAGCAAACTATGGCTACACCTTC.

This sequence joins TRBV19 and TRBJ1-5; no definite D call. Trimming removed 3 bases from V and 2 bases from J, with 8 bases in between. The V gene's germline CDR1 is LNHDA and CDR2 SQIVND (reference sequence). The CDR3 totals 14 residues. This CDR3 reads CASSIGVGNQPQHF. CDR3 DNA sequence: TGTGCCAGTAGTATTGGGGTGGGCAATCAGCCCCAGCATTTT.

A single count supports this clone. J is TRBJ2-3 and V is TRBV7-2, with D possibly being TRBD2 (5 bases). The CDR3 consists of 18 residues. With 4 bases removed from V and 3 bases from J, the gap between germline ends came to 23 bases. Germline CDR1 and CDR2: SGHTA and FQGNSA. As DNA, the CDR3 is TGTGCCAGCAGCTCCCTCCAGCGGAACCTCAGAGGGACAGATACGCAGTATTTT. It yields the protein CASSSLQRNLRGTDTQYF.

The genes are TRBV9 and TRBJ1-1, with a tentative D call TRBD1 (6 bases). V dropped 0 bases and J dropped 0 bases, with 21 bases sitting between them. The CDR3 runs to 19 residues. Germline V lookup: CDR1 SGDLS, CDR2 YYNGEE. In DNA form, the CDR3 reads TGTGCCAGCAGCGTAGCTATTACCAGGGGAGGAGGGTTGAACACTGAAGCTTTCTTT. It translates to CASSVAITRGGGLNTEAFF.

This chain uses TRBV24-1 with TRBJ1-5, with a possible D match to TRBD1 (5 bases). The CDR3 totals 16 residues. The germline V gene has CDR1 KGHDR and CDR2 SFDVKD. V was clipped by 1 base and J by 4 bases, with 13 bases between them. The CDR3, as DNA: TGTGCCACCAGTGATTTAGGGCAGGGAAGTAATCAGCCCCAGCATTTT. As protein: CATSDLGQGSNQPQHF.

V gene TRBV19 combines with J gene TRBJ2-5, with D hard to call. This CDR3 has 12 amino acids. Trimming took 2 bases from V and 8 from J, leaving 9 bases between them. In germline, CDR1 is LNHDA, CDR2 SQIVND (reference sequence). CDR3 in DNA: TGTGCCAGTAGTATATCCCGGTCAACCCAGTACTTC. It specifies CASSISRSTQYF.